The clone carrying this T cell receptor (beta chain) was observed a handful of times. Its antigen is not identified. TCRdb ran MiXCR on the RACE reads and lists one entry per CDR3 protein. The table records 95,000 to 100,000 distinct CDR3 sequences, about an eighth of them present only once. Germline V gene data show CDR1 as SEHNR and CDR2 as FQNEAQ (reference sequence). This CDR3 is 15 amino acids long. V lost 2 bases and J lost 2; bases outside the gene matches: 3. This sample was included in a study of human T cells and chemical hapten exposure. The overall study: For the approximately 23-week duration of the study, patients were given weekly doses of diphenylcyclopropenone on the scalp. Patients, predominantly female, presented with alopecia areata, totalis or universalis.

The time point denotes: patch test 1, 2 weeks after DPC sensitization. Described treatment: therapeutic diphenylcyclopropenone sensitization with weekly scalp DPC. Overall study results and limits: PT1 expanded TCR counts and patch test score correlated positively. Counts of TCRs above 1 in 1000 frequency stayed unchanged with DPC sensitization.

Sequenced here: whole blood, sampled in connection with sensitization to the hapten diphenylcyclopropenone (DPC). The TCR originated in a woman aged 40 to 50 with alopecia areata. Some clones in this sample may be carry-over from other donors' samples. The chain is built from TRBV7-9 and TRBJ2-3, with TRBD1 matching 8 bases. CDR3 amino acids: CASSLRTGYTDTQYF. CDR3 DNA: TGTGCCAGCAGCTTAAGGACAGGGTACACAGATACGCAGTATTTT.